The clone carrying this T cell receptor beta chain is termed medium-sized. Its antigen is still unknown. Since the library was made to target alpha chains, this beta chain is a stray read and its abundance is not meaningful. CDR1 is LGHDT, CDR2 YNNKEL, per germline (reference sequence). The CDR3 runs 12 residues. V was cut by 4 bases and J by 3 bases, with 7 bases left in between. This specimen comes from a study of spatial heterogeneity in lung cancer. Study at large: The study consistently detected more beta-chain than alpha-chain sequences. Every unique TCR and UMI combination, on average, appeared more than ten times in raw reads.

General observations from the study: For expanded intratumoral alpha and beta TCRs, counts tracked tumor mutation counts.

TCRdb re-derived calls from the 5' RACE reads in MiXCR, one entry per CDR3 protein. The sample lists approximately 3,000 distinct CDR3 sequences, under 6.5% occurring once. The time point: sample taken at primary tumor resection. Whole RNA came from tumor, nontumor lung or frozen PBMC and was sequenced without being sorted. The source of this sequence is a male donor with early-stage non-small cell lung cancer. The chain has TRBV3-1 and TRBJ2-7; D is uncertain. The sequencing used lung tumor tissue, collected at surgery. DNA of the CDR3: TGTGCCAGCAGCCCGACGGGCTACGAGCAGTACTTC. This sequence encodes CASSPTGYEQYF.